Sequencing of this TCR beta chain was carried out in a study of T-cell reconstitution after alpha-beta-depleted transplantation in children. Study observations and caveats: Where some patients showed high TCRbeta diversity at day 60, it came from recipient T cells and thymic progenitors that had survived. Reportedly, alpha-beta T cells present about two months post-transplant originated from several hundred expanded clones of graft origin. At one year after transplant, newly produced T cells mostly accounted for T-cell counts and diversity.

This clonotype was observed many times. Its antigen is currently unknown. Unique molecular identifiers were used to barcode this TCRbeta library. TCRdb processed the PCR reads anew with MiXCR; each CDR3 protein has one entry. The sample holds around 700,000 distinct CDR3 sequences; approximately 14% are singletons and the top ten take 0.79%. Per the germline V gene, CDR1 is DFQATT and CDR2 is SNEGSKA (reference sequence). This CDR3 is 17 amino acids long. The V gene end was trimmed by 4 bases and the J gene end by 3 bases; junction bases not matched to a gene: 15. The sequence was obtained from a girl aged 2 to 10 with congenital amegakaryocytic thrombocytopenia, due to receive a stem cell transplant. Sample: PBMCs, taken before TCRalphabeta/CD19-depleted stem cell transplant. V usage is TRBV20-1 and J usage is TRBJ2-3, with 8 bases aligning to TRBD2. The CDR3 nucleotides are TGCAGTGCTATCGGTCCTAGCGGGTACCGCGGAACAGATACGCAGTATTTT. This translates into CSAIGPSGYRGTDTQYF.